This T cell receptor (beta chain) originates from a study of CD8+CD57+ T cells in acquired aplastic anemia. Study information: Sorted CD4+ plus CD8+ cells gave DNA averaging around 3 ug. CD4+ reads averaged approximately 11 million in healthy donors.

Genomic DNA templated the TCR beta VDJ and CDR3 profiling. TCRdb reprocessed the reads via MiXCR and lists one record per CDR3 protein. The sample contains 150,000 to 200,000 distinct CDR3 sequences, around 45% of which appear only once. General study findings and limits: Patients and controls had CD8+ Simpson's diversity values that were not significantly distinct. Common to patients and controls were twenty-nine CD8+ CDR3 sequences.

The germline gives CDR1 MNHEY, CDR2 SMNVEV (reference sequence). The CDR3 loop spans 14 amino acids. Trimming removed 5 bases from V and 0 bases from J, with 8 bases in between. As for this clonotype: Its specificity is unknown.

J is TRBJ2-1 and V is TRBV27, with D possibly matching TRBD1 (6 bases). Input material: sorted CD4+, CD8+, or CD8+CD57+ T cells (not recorded which) from PBMCs. This clonotype was sampled from a human donor in good health. This chain's CDR3 is CASSPRGSYNEQFF. For the CDR3, the DNA is TGTGCCAGCAGTCCCAGGGGCTCCTACAATGAGCAGTTCTTC.